A selection of T cell receptor beta chains follows, all from one sample in a study of T cell clonotyping in hematopoietic cell transplantation. The data were produced by immunoSEQ multiplex PCR, yet TCRdb's version contains in-frame clones alone and is incomplete. The top ten clones hold over 1.5% of a sample with 30,000 to 45,000 clones, 75% to 90% of them seen once. Sequenced material: peripheral blood mononuclear cells. The receptors were sampled from a woman aged 40 to 50 in good health. Some clones in this sample may be carry-over from other donors' samples. Both conserved end residues are part of each CDR3. Each record gives: D gene, J gene, clone size, V gene, CDR3 protein, CDR3 DNA. The D gene is left open where the match is weak. Part of the rows lack a size; the others show once, few, many or a class for expanded clones.

>TRBD2|TRBJ2-1|.|TRBV7-3
CASSLLAGGWDNEQFF
TGTGCCAGCAGCTTACTAGCGGGAGGATGGGACAATGAGCAGTTCTTC
>TRBD1|TRBJ2-2|.|TRBV5-6
CASSRRDRGPNTGELFF
TGTGCCAGCAGCCGCCGGGACAGGGGGCCGAACACCGGGGAGCTGTTTTTT
>TRBD1|TRBJ2-7|.|TRBV29-1
CSVWTGAPGADWEQYF
TGCAGCGTCTGGACAGGGGCCCCTGGGGCAGACTGGGAGCAGTACTTC
>TRBD2|TRBJ2-3|once|TRBV28
CASSFRLAFADTQYF
TGTGCCAGCAGTTTCAGACTAGCATTCGCAGATACGCAGTATTTT
>.|TRBJ1-4|few|TRBV19
CASSPQGRGEKLFF
TGTGCCAGTAGCCCCCAGGGACGGGGTGAAAAACTGTTTTTT
>TRBD1|TRBJ1-4|.|TRBV29-1
CSVLGTGEEKLFF
TGCAGCGTTTTAGGGACAGGGGAAGAAAAACTGTTTTTT
>.|TRBJ2-7|.|TRBV28
CASSPGFGGRSYEQYF
TGTGCCAGCAGTCCGGGCTTCGGGGGCAGGAGCTACGAGCAGTACTTC
>TRBD1|TRBJ1-3|few|TRBV7-2
CASSSFRQGVNTIYF
TGTGCCAGCAGCTCCTTCCGACAGGGGGTTAACACCATATATTTT
>TRBD1|TRBJ2-7|.|TRBV27
CASQSSRDRDNEQYF
TGTGCCAGCCAAAGTTCACGAGACAGGGACAACGAGCAGTACTTC
>.|TRBJ2-3|.|TRBV30
CAWSLGYTVAEDTQYF
TGTGCCTGGTCCCTGGGGTACACCGTCGCAGAGGATACGCAGTATTTT
>.|TRBJ2-5|.|TRBV21-1
CASSKVSIETQYF
TGTGCCAGCAGCAAAGTAAGTATAGAGACCCAGTACTTC
>.|TRBJ2-1|.|TRBV7-2
CASSSLGTQFF
TGTGCCAGCAGCTCCTTAGGTACGCAGTTCTTC
>.|TRBJ2-7|.|TRBV30
CAWSPGHSYEQYF
TGTGCCTGGAGCCCCGGCCATTCCTACGAGCAGTACTTC
>TRBD1|TRBJ1-1|.|TRBV10-3
CAISDRDRVGTLNTEAFF
TGTGCCATCAGTGACCGGGACAGGGTCGGGACATTGAACACTGAAGCTTTCTTT
>TRBD2|TRBJ2-7|.|TRBV27
CASSPSRPPREVAEQYF
TGTGCCAGCAGTCCAAGCCGCCCACCGCGGGAGGTCGCCGAGCAGTACTTC
>.|TRBJ2-3|.|TRBV30
CAWSTGTQSETDTQYF
TGTGCCTGGAGCACCGGGACCCAAAGTGAAACAGATACGCAGTATTTT
>.|TRBJ1-5|.|TRBV19
CASSTDRPERSNQPQHF
TGTGCCAGTAGTACCGACCGGCCAGAGCGTAGCAATCAGCCCCAGCATTTT
>.|TRBJ2-2|.|TRBV14
CASSRETNTGELFF
TGTGCCAGCAGCCGGGAAACGAACACCGGGGAGCTGTTTTTT
>TRBD2|TRBJ2-7|.|TRBV5-1
CASRLAGGSSDEQYF
TGCGCCAGCAGGTTAGCGGGAGGGAGTTCCGACGAGCAGTACTTC
>.|TRBJ1-3|.|TRBV30
CAWSQGFSGNTIYF
TGTGCCTGGAGTCAGGGCTTCTCTGGAAACACCATATATTTT
>TRBD1|TRBJ2-7|.|TRBV6-5
CASTKTGPYEQYF
TGTGCCAGCACCAAGACAGGGCCCTACGAGCAGTACTTC
>.|TRBJ1-3|.|TRBV7-2
CASSLARSGNTIYF
TGTGCCAGCAGCTTAGCCAGATCCGGAAACACCATATATTTT
>.|TRBJ1-2|once|TRBV11-2
CASSPGTFYGYTF
TGTGCCAGCAGTCCGGGGACTTTCTATGGCTACACCTTC
>.|TRBJ1-2|.|TRBV5-4
CASSLRADTNYGYTF
TGTGCCAGCAGCTTGAGGGCAGATACTAACTATGGCTACACCTTC
>.|TRBJ2-6|.|TRBV9
CASSVSLSGANVLTF
TGTGCCAGCAGCGTAAGTCTCTCTGGGGCCAACGTCCTGACTTTC
>TRBD1|TRBJ2-2|few|TRBV7-2
CASRLTGVGGELFF
TGTGCCAGCAGACTGACAGGGGTTGGCGGGGAGCTGTTTTTT
>.|TRBJ2-7|.|TRBV6-1
CASSESGFARTRSYEQYF
TGTGCCAGCAGTGAATCCGGCTTTGCGCGGACAAGGTCCTACGAGCAGTACTTC
>.|TRBJ1-5|.|TRBV19
CASSRGEGSNQPQHF
TGTGCCAGTAGTCGAGGGGAGGGTAGCAATCAGCCCCAGCATTTT
>TRBD1|TRBJ1-2|.|TRBV30
CAWKSGWDSYGYTF
TGTGCCTGGAAGTCGGGTTGGGACAGCTATGGCTACACCTTC
>TRBD1|TRBJ1-4|.|TRBV19
CASSIPGQSNEKLFF
TGTGCCAGTAGTATTCCGGGACAGTCTAATGAAAAACTGTTTTTT
>.|TRBJ1-1|.|TRBV30
CAWSVLRNTEAFF
TGTGCCTGGAGTGTACTCAGGAACACTGAAGCTTTCTTT
>TRBD2|TRBJ2-1|.|TRBV19
CASSMTSGAYNEQFF
TGTGCCAGTAGCATGACTAGCGGGGCTTACAATGAGCAGTTCTTC
>.|TRBJ1-4|.|TRBV30
CAWSRDGHEKLFF
TGTGCCTGGTCCCGGGACGGACATGAAAAACTGTTTTTT
>TRBD2|TRBJ2-1|.|TRBV28
CATGGLAGGEQFF
TGTGCCACCGGGGGACTAGCGGGAGGTGAGCAGTTCTTC
>.|TRBJ2-7|.|TRBV18
CASSPGRGDEQYF
TGTGCCAGCTCACCGGGGCGAGGCGACGAGCAGTACTTC
>.|TRBJ1-5|.|TRBV6-6
CASSYGEELPQHF
TGTGCCAGCAGTTACGGTGAGGAGCTACCCCAGCATTTT
>.|TRBJ2-3|.|TRBV29-1
CRVAEGDTQYF
TGCAGAGTTGCAGAAGGGGATACGCAGTATTTT
>.|TRBJ2-2|.|TRBV4-1
CASSQGTLNTGELFF
TGCGCCAGCAGCCAAGGGACACTCAACACCGGGGAGCTGTTTTTT
>TRBD2|TRBJ2-1|.|TRBV4-1
CASSQGPSGTNEQFF
TGCGCCAGCAGCCAAGGGCCTAGCGGGACGAATGAGCAGTTCTTC
>.|TRBJ1-5|once|TRBV5-6
CASSLGAGTYQPQHF
TGTGCCAGCAGCTTGGGGGCAGGAACTTATCAGCCCCAGCATTTT
>TRBD2|TRBJ2-7|once|TRBV4-2
CASSDSNNLAVYEQYF
TGTGCCAGCAGCGACTCTAATAATCTAGCGGTCTACGAGCAGTACTTC
>.|TRBJ1-2|.|TRBV30
CAWTRGVENYGYTF
TGTGCCTGGACTCGGGGGGTGGAGAACTATGGCTACACCTTC
>TRBD1|TRBJ2-7|.|TRBV9
CASSVVDREAEQYF
TGTGCCAGCAGCGTAGTGGACAGGGAAGCCGAGCAGTACTTC
>TRBD1|TRBJ2-7|.|TRBV27
CASSFLGTGVVEQYF
TGTGCCAGCAGTTTTCTCGGGACAGGGGTGGTCGAGCAGTACTTC
>.|TRBJ2-7|.|TRBV29-1
CSVVEQGWGYEQYF
TGCAGCGTTGTAGAACAGGGATGGGGCTACGAGCAGTACTTC
>.|TRBJ1-1|.|TRBV28
CATRDTEAFF
TGTGCCACCAGGGACACTGAAGCTTTCTTT
>.|TRBJ1-1|.|TRBV5-1
CASSPSQGYTEAFF
TGCGCCAGCAGCCCGAGTCAGGGGTACACTGAAGCTTTCTTT
>.|TRBJ1-1|.|TRBV28
CASSLPRTMNTEAFF
TGTGCCAGCAGTTTGCCAAGGACTATGAACACTGAAGCTTTCTTT
>.|TRBJ2-6|.|TRBV4-3
CASSPRWDSGANVLTF
TGCGCCAGCAGCCCGAGGTGGGACTCTGGGGCCAACGTCCTGACTTTC
>TRBD2|TRBJ2-1|.|TRBV6-4
CASSGSIAGGEGNEQFF
TGTGCCAGCAGTGGAAGTATAGCGGGAGGCGAAGGCAATGAGCAGTTCTTC
>.|TRBJ1-1|few|TRBV5-1
CASSLTNGGDMNTEAFF
TGCGCCAGCAGCCTAACGAACGGTGGGGACATGAACACTGAAGCTTTCTTT
>TRBD2|TRBJ2-1|.|TRBV19
CASTVTSGDYNEQFF
TGTGCCAGTACCGTTACTAGCGGGGACTACAATGAGCAGTTCTTC
>.|TRBJ2-2|few|TRBV5-1
CASSFLGERNTGELFF
TGCGCCAGCAGCTTTTTGGGGGAGCGCAACACCGGGGAGCTGTTTTTT
>TRBD2|TRBJ2-7|.|TRBV29-1
CSVAYPLAGEFGEQYF
TGCAGCGTCGCATACCCACTAGCGGGAGAATTCGGCGAGCAGTACTTC
>TRBD1|TRBJ1-2|once|TRBV19
CASSAGTGGVNGYTF
TGTGCCTCCTCAGCTGGGACAGGGGGCGTGAATGGCTACACCTTC